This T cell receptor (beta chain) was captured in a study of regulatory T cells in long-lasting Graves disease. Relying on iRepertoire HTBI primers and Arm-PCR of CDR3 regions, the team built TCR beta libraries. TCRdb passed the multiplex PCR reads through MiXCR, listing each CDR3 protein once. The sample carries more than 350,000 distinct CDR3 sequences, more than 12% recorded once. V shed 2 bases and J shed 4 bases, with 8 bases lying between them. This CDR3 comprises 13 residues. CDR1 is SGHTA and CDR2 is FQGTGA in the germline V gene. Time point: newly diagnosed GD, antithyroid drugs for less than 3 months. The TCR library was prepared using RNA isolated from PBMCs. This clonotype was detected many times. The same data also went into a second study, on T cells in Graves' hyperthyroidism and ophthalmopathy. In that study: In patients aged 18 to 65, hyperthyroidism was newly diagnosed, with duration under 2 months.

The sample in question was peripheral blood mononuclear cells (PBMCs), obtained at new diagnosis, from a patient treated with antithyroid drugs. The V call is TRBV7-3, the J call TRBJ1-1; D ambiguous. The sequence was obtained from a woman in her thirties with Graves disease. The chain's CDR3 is CASSLARGTEAFF. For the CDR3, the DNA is TGTGCCAGCAGCTTAGCGAGAGGCACTGAAGCTTTCTTT.